The next 2 T cell receptor beta chains were all read from a single sample in a study of post-analysis software for immune sequencing data. Whole-study findings and limits: In patients, about 5 TRBV segments were more frequent than in controls, with TRBV5-6, TRBV5-1 and TRBV20-1 among them.

The authors incorporated unique molecular identifiers into the TCR beta cDNA libraries. TCRdb re-analysed the PCR reads in MiXCR, keeping a single row per CDR3 protein. This repertoire shows 450,000 or so distinct CDR3 sequences, 45% found once; its top ten account for over 10%. Antigens of these TCRs are unknown. Sequencing used blood. These receptors all stem from a girl aged 5-17 years with multiple sclerosis.

This chain links TRBV9 with TRBJ1-2; D possibly corresponds to TRBD1 (5 bases). From germline, CDR1 is SGDLS and CDR2 YYNGEE. V dropped 3 bases and J dropped 4 bases, with 16 bases sitting between them. The CDR3 loop spans 15 amino acids. CDR3 coding DNA: TGTGCCAGCAGCGGGATAATGGGGCCACTCTATGGCTACACCTTC. As protein: CASSGIMGPLYGYTF.

In its sample, this clonotype was seen many times. The chain has TRBV20-1 and TRBJ2-1, with 8 bases that match TRBD2. The CDR3 loop spans 15 amino acids. J gave up 4 bases and V 7 bases, and 12 bases lay outside the gene matches. Germline values: CDR1 DFQATT, CDR2 SNEGSKA (reference sequence). The CDR3 region has the DNA TGCAGTGGGAACGATGGGGGACTAGGATACAATGAGCAGTTCTTC. As protein: CSGNDGGLGYNEQFF.